The clone carrying this T cell receptor beta chain was seen just once. The data were produced by immunoSEQ multiplex PCR, yet TCRdb's version contains in-frame clones alone and is incomplete. The table lists approximately 310,000 clones, about 85% of them singletons. These data come from a study of blood T cell repertoires in COVID-19. Germline assignment: CDR1 SNHLY and CDR2 FYNNEI. Trimming cost V 6 bases and J 0 bases, with 10 bases left between them. The CDR3 sequence is 14 residues long. This receptor was taken from a woman aged 30 to 39 who had been exposed to COVID-19. The sequenced sample consisted of PBMCs or T cells enriched from blood (not recorded which). The chain combines TRBV2 with TRBJ2-3; no clear D gene. This CDR3 reads CASRLQISTDTQYF. CDR3 in DNA: TGTGCCAGCAGACTACAAATAAGCACAGATACGCAGTATTTT. Together with reference TRBV2 and TRBJ2-3, the CDR3 gives the full variable domain: EPEVTQTPSHQVTQMGQEVILRCVPISNHLYFYWYRQILGQKVEFLVSFYNNEISEKSEIFDDQFSVERPDGSNFTLKIRSTKLEDSAMYFCASRLQISTDTQYFGPGTRLTVL.